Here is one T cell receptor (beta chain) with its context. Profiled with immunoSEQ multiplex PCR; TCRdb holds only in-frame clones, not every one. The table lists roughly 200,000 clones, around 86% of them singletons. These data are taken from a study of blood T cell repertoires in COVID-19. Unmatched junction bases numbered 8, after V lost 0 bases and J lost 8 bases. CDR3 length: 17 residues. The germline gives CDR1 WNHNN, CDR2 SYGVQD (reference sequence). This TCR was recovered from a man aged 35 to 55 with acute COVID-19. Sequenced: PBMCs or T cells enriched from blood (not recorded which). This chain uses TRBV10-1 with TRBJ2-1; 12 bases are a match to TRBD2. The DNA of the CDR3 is TGCGCCAGCAGTGAGTCTCCTAGCGGGAGGGGTGGGGATGAGCAGTTCTTC. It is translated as CASSESPSGRGGDEQFF.